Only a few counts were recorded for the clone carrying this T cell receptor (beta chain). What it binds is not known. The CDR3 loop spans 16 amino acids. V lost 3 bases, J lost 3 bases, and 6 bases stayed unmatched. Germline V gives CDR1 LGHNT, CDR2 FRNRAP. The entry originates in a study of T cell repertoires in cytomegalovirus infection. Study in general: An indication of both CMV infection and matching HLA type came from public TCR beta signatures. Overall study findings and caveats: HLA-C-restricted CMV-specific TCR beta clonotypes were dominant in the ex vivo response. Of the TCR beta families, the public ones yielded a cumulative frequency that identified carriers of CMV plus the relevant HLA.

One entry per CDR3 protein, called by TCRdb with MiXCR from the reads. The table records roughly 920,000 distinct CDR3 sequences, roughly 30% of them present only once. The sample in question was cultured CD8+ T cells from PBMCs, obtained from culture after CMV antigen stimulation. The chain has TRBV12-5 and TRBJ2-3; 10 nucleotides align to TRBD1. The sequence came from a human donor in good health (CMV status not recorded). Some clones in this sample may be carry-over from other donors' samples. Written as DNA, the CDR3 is TGTGCTAGTGGTTTTAACAGGGGACAGGGGACAGATACGCAGTATTTT. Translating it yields CASGFNRGQGTDTQYF. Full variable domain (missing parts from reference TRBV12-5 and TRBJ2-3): DARVTQTPRHKVTEMGQEVTMRCQPILGHNTVFWYRQTMMQGLELLAYFRNRAPLDDSGMPKDRFSAEMPDATLATLKIQPSEPRDSAVYFCASGFNRGQGTDTQYFGPGTRLTVL.